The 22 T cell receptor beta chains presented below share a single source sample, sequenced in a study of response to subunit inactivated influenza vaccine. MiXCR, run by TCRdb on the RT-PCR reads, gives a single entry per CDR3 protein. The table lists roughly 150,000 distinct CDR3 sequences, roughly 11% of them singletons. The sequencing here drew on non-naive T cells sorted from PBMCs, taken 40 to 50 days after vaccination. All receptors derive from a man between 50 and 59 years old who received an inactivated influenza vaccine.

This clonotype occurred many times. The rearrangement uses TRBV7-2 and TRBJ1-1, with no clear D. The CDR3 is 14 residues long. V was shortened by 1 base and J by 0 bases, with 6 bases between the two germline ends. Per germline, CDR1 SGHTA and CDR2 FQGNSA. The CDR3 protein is CASSLVRMNTEAFF. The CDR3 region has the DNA TGTGCCAGCAGCTTAGTCCGGATGAACACTGAAGCTTTCTTT.

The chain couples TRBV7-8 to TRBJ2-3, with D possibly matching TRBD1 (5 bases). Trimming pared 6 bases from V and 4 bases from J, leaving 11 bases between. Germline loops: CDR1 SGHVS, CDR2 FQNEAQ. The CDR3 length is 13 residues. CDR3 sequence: CASSKGPSDTQYF. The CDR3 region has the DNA TGTGCCAGCAGTAAGGGGCCCTCAGATACGCAGTATTTT.

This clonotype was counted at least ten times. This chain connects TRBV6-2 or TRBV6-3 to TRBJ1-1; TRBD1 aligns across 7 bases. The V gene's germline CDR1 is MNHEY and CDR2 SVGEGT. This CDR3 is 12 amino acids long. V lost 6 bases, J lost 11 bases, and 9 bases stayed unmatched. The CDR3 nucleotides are TGTGCCAGCAGGCCGGACAGGAGACACGCTTTCTTT. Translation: CASRPDRRHAFF.

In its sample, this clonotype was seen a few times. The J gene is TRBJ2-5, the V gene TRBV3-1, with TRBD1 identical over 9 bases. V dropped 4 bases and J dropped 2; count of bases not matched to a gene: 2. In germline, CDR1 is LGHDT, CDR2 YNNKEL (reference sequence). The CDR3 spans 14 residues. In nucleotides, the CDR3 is TGTGCCAGCAGCCTCGGGACAGGGCAAGAGACCCAGTACTTC. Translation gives CASSLGTGQETQYF.

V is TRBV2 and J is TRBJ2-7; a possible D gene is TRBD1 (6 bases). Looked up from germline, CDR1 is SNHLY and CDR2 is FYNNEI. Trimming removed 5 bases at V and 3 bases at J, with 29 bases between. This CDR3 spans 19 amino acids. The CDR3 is CASSFSFGAGQKPYYEQYF. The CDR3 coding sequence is TGTGCCAGCAGTTTTTCCTTTGGGGCCGGACAGAAACCTTACTACGAGCAGTACTTC.

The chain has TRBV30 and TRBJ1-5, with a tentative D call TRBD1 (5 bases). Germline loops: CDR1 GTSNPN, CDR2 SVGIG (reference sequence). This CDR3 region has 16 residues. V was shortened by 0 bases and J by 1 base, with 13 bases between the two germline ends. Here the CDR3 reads CAWSVWGVGSNQPQHF. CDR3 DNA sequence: TGTGCCTGGAGTGTATGGGGGGTTGGGAGCAATCAGCCCCAGCATTTT.

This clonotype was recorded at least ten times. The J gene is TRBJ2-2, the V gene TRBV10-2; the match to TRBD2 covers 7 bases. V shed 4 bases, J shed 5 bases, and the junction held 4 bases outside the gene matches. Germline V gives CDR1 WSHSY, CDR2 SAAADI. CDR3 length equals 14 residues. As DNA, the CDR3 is TGCGCCAGCAGTGTTAGGCGGGGGACCGGGGAGCTGTTTTTT. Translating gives CASSVRRGTGELFF.

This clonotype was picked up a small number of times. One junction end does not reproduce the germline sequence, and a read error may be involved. CDR3 sequence (DNA): TGCGCCAGCAGCTTGGGCCAGGGGCGGGGAGAGACCCAGTACTTC. This sequence encodes CASSLGQGRGETQYF. This chain links TRBV5-6 with TRBJ2-5; D is tentatively TRBD1 or TRBD2 (6 bases each). The CDR3 totals 15 residues. Germline loops: CDR1 SGHDT, CDR2 YYEEEE.

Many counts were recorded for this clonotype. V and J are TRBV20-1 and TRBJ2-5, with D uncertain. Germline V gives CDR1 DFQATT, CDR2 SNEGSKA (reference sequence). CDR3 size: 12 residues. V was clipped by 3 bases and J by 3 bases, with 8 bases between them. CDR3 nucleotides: TGCAGTGCTAGTGGAATGGAAGAGACCCAGTACTTC. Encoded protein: CSASGMEETQYF.

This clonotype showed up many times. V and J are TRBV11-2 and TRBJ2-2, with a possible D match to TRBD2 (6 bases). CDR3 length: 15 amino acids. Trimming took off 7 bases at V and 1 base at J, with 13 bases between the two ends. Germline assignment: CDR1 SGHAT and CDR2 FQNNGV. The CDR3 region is CASKPLGLNTGELFF. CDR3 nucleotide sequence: TGTGCCAGCAAGCCTTTGGGACTGAACACCGGGGAGCTGTTTTTT. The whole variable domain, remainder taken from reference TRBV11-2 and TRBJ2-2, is EAGVAQSPRYKIIEKRQSVAFWCNPISGHATLYWYQQILGQGPKLLIQFQNNGVVDDSQLPKDRFSAERLKGVDSTLKIQPAKLEDSAVYLCASKPLGLNTGELFFGEGSRLTVL.

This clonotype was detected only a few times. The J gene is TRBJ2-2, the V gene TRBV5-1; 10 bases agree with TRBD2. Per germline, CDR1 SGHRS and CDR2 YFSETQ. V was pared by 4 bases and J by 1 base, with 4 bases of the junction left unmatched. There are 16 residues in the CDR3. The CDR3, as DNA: TGCGCCAGCAGCGGCCCTAGCGGGGGGAACACCGGGGAGCTGTTTTTT. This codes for CASSGPSGGNTGELFF.

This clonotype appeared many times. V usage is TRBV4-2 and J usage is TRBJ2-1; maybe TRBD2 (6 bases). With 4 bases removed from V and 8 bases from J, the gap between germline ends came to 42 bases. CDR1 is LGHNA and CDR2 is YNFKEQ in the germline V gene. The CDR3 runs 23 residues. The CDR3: CASSPGLPIFNQRLDPKWDEQFF. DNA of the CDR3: TGTGCCAGCAGCCCAGGACTACCGATATTCAATCAGAGATTAGATCCAAAATGGGATGAGCAGTTCTTC.

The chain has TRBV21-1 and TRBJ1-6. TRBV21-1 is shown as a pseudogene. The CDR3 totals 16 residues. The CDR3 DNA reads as TGTGCCAGCAGCAATGGACTGCGGGGCTATTCTTCACCCCTCCACTTT. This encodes CASSNGLRGYSSPLHF.

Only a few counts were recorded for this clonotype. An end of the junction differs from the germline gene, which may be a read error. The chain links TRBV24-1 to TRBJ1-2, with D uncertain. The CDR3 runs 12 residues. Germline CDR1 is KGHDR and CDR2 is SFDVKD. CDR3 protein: CATSDSETAPVF. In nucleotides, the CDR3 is TGTGCCACCAGTGATTCAGAGACGGCCCCAGTCTTC.

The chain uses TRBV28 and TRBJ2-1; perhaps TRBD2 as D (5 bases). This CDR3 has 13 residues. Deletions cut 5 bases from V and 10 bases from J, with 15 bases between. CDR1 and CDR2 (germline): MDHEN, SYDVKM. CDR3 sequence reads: CASSTGLIPEQFF. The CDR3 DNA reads TGTGCCAGCAGTACCGGACTGATCCCCGAGCAGTTCTTC.

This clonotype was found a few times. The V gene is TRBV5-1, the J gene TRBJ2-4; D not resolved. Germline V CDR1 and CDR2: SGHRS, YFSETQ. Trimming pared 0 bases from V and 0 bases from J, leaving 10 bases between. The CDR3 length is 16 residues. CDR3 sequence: CASSLGDNLAKNIQYF. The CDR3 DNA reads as TGCGCCAGCAGCTTGGGGGATAACTTAGCCAAAAACATTCAGTACTTC.

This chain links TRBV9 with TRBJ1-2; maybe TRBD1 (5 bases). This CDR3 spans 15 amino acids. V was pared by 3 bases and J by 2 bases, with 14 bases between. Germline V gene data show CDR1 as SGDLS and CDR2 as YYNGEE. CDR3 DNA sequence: TGTGCCAGCAGCGCCCCGGAAAGGGGCAACTATGGCTACACCTTC. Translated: CASSAPERGNYGYTF.

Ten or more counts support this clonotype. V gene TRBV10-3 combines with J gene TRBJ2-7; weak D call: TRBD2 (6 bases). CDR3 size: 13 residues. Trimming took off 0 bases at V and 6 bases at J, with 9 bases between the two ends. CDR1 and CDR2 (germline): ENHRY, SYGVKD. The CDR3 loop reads CAISESGGREQYF. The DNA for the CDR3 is TGTGCCATCAGTGAGTCCGGGGGTCGCGAGCAGTACTTC.

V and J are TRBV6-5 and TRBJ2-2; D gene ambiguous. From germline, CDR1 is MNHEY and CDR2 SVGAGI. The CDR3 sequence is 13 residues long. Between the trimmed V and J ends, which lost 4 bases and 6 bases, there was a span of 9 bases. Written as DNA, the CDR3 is TGTGCCAGCAGTTCCCGTTCTTCCGGGGAGCTGTTTTTT. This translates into CASSSRSSGELFF.

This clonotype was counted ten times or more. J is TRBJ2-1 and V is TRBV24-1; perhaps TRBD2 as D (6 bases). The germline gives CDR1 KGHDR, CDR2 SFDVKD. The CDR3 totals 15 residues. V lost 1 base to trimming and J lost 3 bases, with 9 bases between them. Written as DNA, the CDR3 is TGTGCCACCAGTGATTTTCGGGGGTACTACAATGAGCAGTTCTTC. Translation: CATSDFRGYYNEQFF.

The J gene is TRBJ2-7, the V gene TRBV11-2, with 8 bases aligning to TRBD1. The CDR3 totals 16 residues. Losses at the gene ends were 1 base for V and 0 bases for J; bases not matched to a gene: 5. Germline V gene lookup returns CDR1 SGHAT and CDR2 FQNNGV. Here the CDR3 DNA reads TGTGCCAGCAGCTTAGCGTGGACAGGGCCCTCCTACGAGCAGTACTTC. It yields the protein CASSLAWTGPSYEQYF.

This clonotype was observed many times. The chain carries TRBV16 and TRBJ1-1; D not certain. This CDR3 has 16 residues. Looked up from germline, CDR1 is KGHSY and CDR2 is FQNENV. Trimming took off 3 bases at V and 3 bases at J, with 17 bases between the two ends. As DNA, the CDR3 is TGTGCCAGCAGCCACCCCCCGAGACGGTCGGACACTGAAGCTTTCTTT. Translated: CASSHPPRRSDTEAFF.